What follows are 15 T cell receptor beta chains derived from one specimen sequenced in a study of T cells in tuberculosis. Profiling relied on immunoSEQ multiplex PCR, and the TCRdb table lists in-frame clones only, not all of them. The repertoire holds about 43,000 clones, with approximately 94% as singletons. Sequences were obtained from PBMCs. These receptors came from a donor aged 10 to 29 with latent tuberculosis or without tuberculosis infection. Some clones in this sample may be carry-over from other donors' samples.

This clone was seen just once. V and J are TRBV5-1 and TRBJ2-1, with a weak D call TRBD2 (6 bases). The CDR3 is made up of 19 amino acids. In germline, CDR1 is SGHRS, CDR2 YFSETQ. V was pared by 3 bases and J by 0 bases, with 22 bases between. The CDR3 DNA is TGCGCCAGCAGCTACTACGGGAGTAGTGCTGGGAGCTCCTACAATGAGCAGTTCTTC. Its protein product is CASSYYGSSAGSSYNEQFF.

This chain joins TRBV9 and TRBJ2-3, with D unclear. In germline, CDR1 is SGDLS, CDR2 YYNGEE. Trimming shortened V by 0 bases and J by 0 bases, and 8 bases separated the two germline ends. The CDR3 extends over 15 amino acids. The CDR3 reads CASSVGVASTDTQYF. The CDR3 DNA follows: TGTGCCAGCAGCGTAGGAGTAGCTAGCACAGATACGCAGTATTTT.

The genes are TRBV28 and TRBJ2-7; D remains ambiguous. Per the germline V gene, CDR1 is MDHEN and CDR2 is SYDVKM. CDR3 length: 11 residues. Trimming took 6 bases from V and 2 from J, leaving 5 bases between them. In nucleotides, the CDR3 is TGTGCCAGCAGAGCGCCCTACGAGCAGTACTTC. Residues: CASRAPYEQYF.

This chain connects TRBV11-2 to TRBJ2-1; D perhaps matches TRBD2 (5 bases). This CDR3 is built from 15 residues. CDR1 is SGHAT and CDR2 is FQNNGV in the germline V gene. V lost 5 bases to trimming and J lost 0 bases, with 11 bases between them. This CDR3 is CASSPRTYSYNEQFF. CDR3 DNA sequence: TGTGCCAGCAGCCCCCGGACTTACTCCTACAATGAGCAGTTCTTC.

This clone was picked up one time. The V gene is TRBV9, the J gene TRBJ2-7; TRBD1 matches 7 bases. The J segment lost 4 bases and the V segment lost 0 bases, leaving 4 bases of the junction unmatched. CDR1 SGDLS and CDR2 YYNGEE come from the germline V gene. This CDR3 spans 14 amino acids. In DNA form, the CDR3 reads TGTGCCAGCAGCGTAGGTGGGACAGTATACGAGCAGTACTTC. This sequence encodes CASSVGGTVYEQYF.

The chain links TRBV27 to TRBJ2-7, with D possibly TRBD1 on 7 matching bases. This CDR3 contains 14 residues. Germline V gene sequence: CDR1 MNHEY, CDR2 SMNVEV (reference sequence). V lost 4 bases and J 3 bases, leaving 13 bases between the germline ends. For the CDR3, the DNA is TGTGCCAGCAGTTGGGCAGGGGGGAACTACGAGCAGTACTTC. It specifies CASSWAGGNYEQYF.

The CDR3 region is CASSMGLMNTEAFF. CDR3 sequence (DNA): TGTGCCAGTAGTATGGGGCTTATGAACACTGAAGCTTTCTTT. The genes are TRBV19 and TRBJ1-1, with D perhaps TRBD1 (5 bases). CDR1 and CDR2 (germline): LNHDA, SQIVND (reference sequence). There are 14 residues in the CDR3. V was trimmed by 3 bases and J by 0 bases, leaving 8 bases between them. The entire variable domain, with the rest obtained from reference TRBV19 and TRBJ1-1, is as follows: DGGITQSPKYLFRKEGQNVTLSCEQNLNHDAMYWYRQDPGQGLRLIYYSQIVNDFQKGDIAEGYSVSREKKESFPLTVTSAQKNPTAFYLCASSMGLMNTEAFFGQGTRLTVV.

This clone has only a few counts. The V and J genes are TRBV11-1 and TRBJ1-2; 7 bases agree with TRBD1. Germline V gene sequence: CDR1 SGHAT, CDR2 FQDESV (reference sequence). The CDR3 totals 13 residues. With 3 bases clipped from V and 8 bases from J, the junction kept 6 bases outside the gene matches. The CDR3 reads CASSFTGEKGYTF. In DNA, the CDR3 is TGTGCCAGCAGCTTTACAGGGGAGAAGGGCTACACCTTC.

The CDR3 sequence: CASKLAGGDHMDTQYF. CDR3 sequence (DNA): TGTGCCAGCAAACTAGCGGGAGGGGACCACATGGATACGCAGTATTTT. The genes are TRBV2 and TRBJ2-3; 13 positions match TRBD2. V trimming: 7 bases; J trimming: 6 bases; junction bases outside the gene matches: 10. Germline V lookup: CDR1 SNHLY, CDR2 FYNNEI. The CDR3 extends over 16 amino acids.

The V gene is TRBV28, the J gene TRBJ1-1, with D possibly matching TRBD1 (6 bases). The CDR3 length is 14 residues. With 6 bases removed from V and 1 base from J, the gap between germline ends came to 12 bases. The germline CDR1 and CDR2 sequences are MDHEN and SYDVKM. The CDR3 is CASRLTTGNTEAFF. In DNA form, the CDR3 reads TGTGCCAGCAGGTTGACGACAGGGAACACTGAAGCTTTCTTT. Supplemented by reference TRBV28 and TRBJ1-1, the full variable domain reads DVKVTQSSRYLVKRTGEKVFLECVQDMDHENMFWYRQDPGLGLRLIYFSYDVKMKEKGDIPEGYSVSREKKERFSLILESASTNQTSMYLCASRLTTGNTEAFFGQGTRLTVV.

This chain connects TRBV10-3 to TRBJ2-1; tentative D call: TRBD2 (5 bases). The V end was cut by 0 bases, the J end by 4 bases, with 10 bases between. This CDR3 region has 15 residues. The V gene's germline CDR1 is ENHRY and CDR2 SYGVKD. The CDR3 nucleotides are TGTGCCATCAGTGAGTCGCGGGTAGGTTACAATGAGCAGTTCTTC. Amino acid sequence: CAISESRVGYNEQFF.

The chain employs TRBV7-9 and TRBJ1-1; TRBD1 might be the D (6 bases). Trimming stripped 5 bases from V and 6 bases from J, with 13 bases between. CDR1 and CDR2 (germline): SEHNR, FQNEAQ (reference sequence). CDR3 length equals 13 residues. The CDR3 DNA reads as TGTGCCAGCAGCCTCGCGGGGGGCGCTGAAGCTTTCTTT. This gives the protein CASSLAGGAEAFF.

The CDR3 reads CASSERGRPSTDTQYF. The DNA for the CDR3 is TGTGCCAGCAGTGAAAGAGGAAGACCTAGCACAGATACGCAGTATTTT. The rearrangement uses TRBV25-1 and TRBJ2-3; D is ambiguous. V shed 2 bases and J shed 0 bases, with 12 bases lying between them. CDR3 length: 16 amino acids. The germline V gene has CDR1 MGHDK and CDR2 SYGVNS.

This clone came up once. This chain joins TRBV28 and TRBJ1-1, with a weak D call TRBD1 (6 bases). Per the germline V gene, CDR1 is MDHEN and CDR2 is SYDVKM. The length of the CDR3 is 14 residues. The V end was cut by 2 bases, the J end by 3 bases, with 10 bases between. CDR3 in amino acids: CASSLTGSYTEAFF. The CDR3 region has the DNA TGTGCCAGCAGTTTAACAGGGTCTTACACTGAAGCTTTCTTT.

The V and J genes are TRBV25-1 and TRBJ2-7; D perhaps matches TRBD1 (6 bases). There are 15 residues in the CDR3. V lost 2 bases and J lost 6, with 17 bases in between. The V gene's germline CDR1 is MGHDK and CDR2 SYGVNS. CDR3 residues: CASSEPSGEGGEQYF. CDR3 DNA: TGTGCCAGCAGTGAACCCTCAGGGGAAGGAGGCGAGCAGTACTTC.